The sequence of this T cell receptor (beta chain) was determined in a study of Graves' ophthalmopathy and Graves' hyperthyroidism. This clonotype has a count of ten or more. RNA transcripts were the template, and TCR beta CDR3 regions were amplified from them. HTBI-primed first-round RT-PCR preceded second-round multiplex PCR. TCRdb reanalysed the multiplex PCR reads using MiXCR and keeps one entry per CDR3 protein. The data show 400,000 to 450,000 distinct CDR3 sequences, over 20% seen once. The CDR3 is made up of 14 amino acids. Germline assignment: CDR1 SGHRS and CDR2 YFSETQ. V was shortened by 1 base and J by 2 bases, with 9 bases between the two germline ends.

This chain uses TRBV5-1 with TRBJ2-5, with unresolved D. This receptor was obtained from a woman aged 18-29 years with stable Graves' hyperthyroidism. Source material: peripheral blood. Here the CDR3 DNA reads TGCGCCAGCAGCTTGATGACGGATCAAGAGACCCAGTACTTC. Protein product: CASSLMTDQETQYF.